Here is one T cell receptor (beta chain) with its context. These data belong to a study of control samples from healthy donors and cancer patients. This table comes from immunoSEQ multiplex PCR, and its TCRdb copy is limited to in-frame clones, with some not included. There are around 75,000 clones in the sample; roughly 84% occur only once, and over 25% lies in the top ten. Trimming removed 0 bases from V and 2 bases from J, with 19 bases in between. Per germline, CDR1 SGDLS and CDR2 YYNGEE. The CDR3 contains 18 residues. This TCR came from a man aged 45-60 years in good health. This rearrangement joins TRBV9 to TRBJ2-3; D is perhaps TRBD2 (7 bases). Sequencing used blood. The CDR3 spells CASSVGSPAGASTDTQYF. CDR3 nucleotide sequence: TGTGCCAGCAGCGTAGGAAGTCCGGCGGGGGCCTCCACAGATACGCAGTATTTT.